This T cell receptor (beta chain) was profiled in a study of cytomegalovirus exposure and HLA in healthy donors (dated 2017 in TCRdb). Background on the whole study: According to an earlier analysis of 587 of the donors, about 190 million T cells yielded roughly 110 million unique TCR beta sequences and around 280 Gb of sequence data. The aim of the study was to test whether cataloging public T cell receptors could identify signatures of past pathogen exposure. The T cell repertoires of 666 subjects were profiled by immunosequencing and related to cytomegalovirus serostatus. Along with the approximately 700-subject first cohort, a separate validation cohort of 120 different subjects was used. The study combined high-throughput TCR immunosequencing, statistical association of individual TCRs with disease status, and machine learning to predict cytomegalovirus infection status. Of the 300 to 500 genotyped donors, 75% to 85% were placed in the genetic ancestry cluster associated with self-reported Caucasian donors. Typing coverage varied by locus: roughly 620-630 donors for A, B, C, DRB1 and DQB1; roughly 500 for DQA1; 600 to 610 for DPA1; 450 to 480 for DPB1. To decide whether each TCR beta V gene segment behaved as functional or pseudogenic, an earlier analysis of some 540 of the donors relied on high-throughput TCR beta sequencing. A later genetic analysis used genome-wide SNP genotypes for about three fifths of the roughly 700 donors, treating that subset as a discovery cohort. Donor age, sex, ethnicity and CMV serostatus were collected together with the repertoire data. HLA typing included class I and class II loci at four-digit resolution. Every repertoire in the discovery cohort had been generated on one and the same sequencing platform. Because of strong linkage in the cohort, five DR-DQ haplotypes were treated as single units for association and clustering. An early release that covered more than 550 HLA-typed donors contained about 300 gigabases of sequencing data and 70 million to 100 million unique TCR sequences. Rather than drawing on any new phenotypic data, the later analysis identified candidate immune exposures from TCR beta sequences and the way those sequences occurred across donors. Among some 400 genotyped donors of the cohort, an average of about 220,000 unique TCR beta nucleotide sequences was sequenced per donor, of which about 18% were non-productive. To study patterns of TCR occurrence, a later analysis re-analyzed previously published TCR beta repertoires from 666 donors and added high-resolution HLA genotyping.

CDR1 and CDR2, per the germline V gene, are SGHVS and FQNEAQ. At the junction V is shortened by 3 bases and J by 0 bases; bases outside the gene matches: 12. From its cysteine to its phenylalanine, the CDR3 spans 18 amino acids. Of all the DNA, just the CDR3 is kept, 54 bases in frame from base 1. The cohort consisted of 670 or so healthy bone marrow donors. Cohort members were all nominally healthy when sampled, although unrecorded immune exposures were likely present. The donor was CMV seronegative and belonged to the group of under 400 seronegative cohort members. A peripheral blood sample was provided by each donor, and peripheral blood mononuclear cells were used for TCR beta sequencing. Genomic DNA extraction from the blood cell samples was performed with the Qiagen DNeasy Blood Extraction Kit. Results and caveats for the whole study, not just this receptor: Seventeen rarely observed V segments, including chromosome 9 orphons, were excluded from the earlier analysis of about 600 of the donors because counts were too low. The 87-base-pair reads could not distinguish some IMGT-functional V segments, including TRBV6-2 and TRBV6-3, so those segments were excluded. When HLA alleles, especially DR and DQ, strongly co-occurred, attributing TCR associations to individual alleles was difficult. According to a later analysis, TCR association rates differed among HLA loci, with DRB1 alleles showing the most associated TCRs and HLA-C alleles showing the fewest. In a later genetic analysis, fewer N-insertions in productive TCRs were reported among donors in an Asian-associated ancestry cluster than the approximately 670-donor mean. Immune exposure information for the cohort was limited to CMV serostatus. At a false discovery rate of 0.05, a later analysis linked under 20,000 TCR beta sequences to specific HLA alleles. In this cohort, only TCR beta chains were sequenced, and detectable features were limited by the absence of alpha or paired-chain data. A further reported finding was that TCR beta sequences accurately predicted the HLA-A and HLA-B alleles for most subjects in the first cohort. A later genetic analysis associated a missense DCLRE1C variant with V-gene and J-gene trimming of TCR beta chains, and an independent cohort replicated the association. The presence/absence analyses assumed that sequencing depth was roughly uniform across donors, and that assumption may not be true. Compared with equally common non-associated chains, HLA-associated TCR beta chains in a later analysis were more clonally expanded and had lower generation probabilities. According to a later analysis, most CMV-associated TCR beta chains appeared to be HLA-restricted, and the HLA associations seemed to be driven largely by CMV exposure. The classifier was reported to diagnose cytomegalovirus status with high specificity and sensitivity in both the original and validation cohorts. In vitro tests confirmed that a few of the cytomegalovirus-associated TCR beta chains recognize cytomegalovirus antigens. Several of the top co-occurrence clusters appeared to be linked to parvovirus B19, influenza, CMV and Epstein-Barr virus, according to a later analysis. A group of highly shared sequence variants was considered likely to be a technical artifact of the sequencing pipeline. The study gave a list of 150 to 200 TCR beta chains associated with cytomegalovirus. Because HLA typing was unavailable for some donors at each locus, only the typed subset was used in association tests. Linkage disequilibrium might explain the correlated functional status among segregating V segments, but an unknown experimental factor could not be excluded. Broadly in line with IMGT annotations, most TCR beta V segments showed up in productive rearrangements about 87% or about 30% of the time in an earlier analysis of a few hundred of the donors. While some public TCRs were present in many individuals, most TCR sequences turned up only very rarely across donors. The authors suggested that the approach could potentially be extended to other disease states and immunological phenotypes.

Libraries were constructed by the immunoSEQ multiplex PCR assay. For the multiplex PCR, a mixture combining 60 forward primers for TCR Vbeta segments and 13 reverse primers for TCR Jbeta segments was used. A multiplex PCR assay on genomic DNA amplified the CDR3 region of rearranged TCR beta genes. Amplified TCR beta libraries were sequenced as 87-base-pair reads on the Illumina HiSeq System. In the source study's methods: A later analysis counted about 80 million unique TCR beta chains across the 650 to 700 repertoires, and roughly 11 million of these chains were shared by at least two donors. A nearest-neighbor algorithm error-corrected the raw reads and collapsed the reads into unique sequences, merging closely related sequences to remove PCR and sequencing errors. V, D and J gene segments were assigned by aligning CDR3 sequences to IMGT reference sequences. For a sequence to be retained, a match of at least six nucleotides to both a V gene segment and a J gene segment was required. Rearrangements were called productive when the CDR3 lacked stop codons and stayed in frame with V and J; all others were non-productive. Following IMGT convention, CDR3 was defined as the stretch from the second conserved V-encoded cysteine to the conserved J-encoded phenylalanine. In an earlier analysis of roughly 610 of the donors, sequences lacking an unambiguous match to a single V gene segment were excluded. In an earlier analysis of about 590 of the donors, a V segment was called functional when productive rearrangements were above 56.7%, and segregating when the standard deviation between donors exceeded 5%. To diagnose cytomegalovirus status from the catalog of TCR beta chain sequences, a statistical classification framework was built. In a later analysis, V and J genes were assigned by comparing TCR nucleotide sequences against IMGT/GENE-DB human TR gene sequences. The TCRdist pipeline was used in a later analysis to assign CDR3 sequences and most-parsimonious VDJ recombination scenarios. In a later analysis, each TCR beta chain was defined by its CDR3 amino acid sequence together with its V-gene family, and reads without a unique V-gene family were excluded. As a way to deal with suspected cross-contamination and a sequencing artifact, a later analysis dropped hundreds of nucleotide sequences that were highly shared and had low generation probability. In a later analysis, a clonal expansion index was calculated for each public chain from normalized within-repertoire ranks of inferred template counts. A later analysis computed generation probabilities with a VDJ recombination model fitted to out-of-frame rearrangements, and checked the results against IGoR. In a later analysis, TCR-TCR, TCR-HLA and TCR-CMV co-occurrence was scored with hypergeometric tests, and a repertoire-size bias correction was applied to TCR pairs. A later analysis estimated false discovery rates by permuting HLA or CMV assignments 20 times. In a later analysis, co-occurring TCRs were grouped using DBSCAN, and TCRdist sequence similarity was added for clustering within HLA-allele-positive subsets. Repertoires with fewer than 30,000 or more than 120,000 public chains were left out of co-occurrence clustering, as were a handful of repertoires with anomalous nucleotide sharing. TCRdb carries this immuneACCESS record with in-frame sequences only. Its versions omit some clonotypes, under half of them owing to an unresolved V gene in the studies checked, with the rest unexplained. Clonal size and the V and J genes are those of that table, whereas D and trimming came from the DNA. Present in this sample are approximately 100,000 clones, approximately 85% of which were seen just once. The top ten hold 3% to 5% of the sample.

Comments on this clone: The antigen this receptor binds is unknown. Within one base of it there is no much larger clone, and no base qualities were kept.

The sequencing input was PBMCs. The TCR originated in a man younger than 45 in good health and CMV-seronegative. The receptor chain draws on TRBV7-8 and TRBJ1-2, with 8 middle bases fitting TRBD1. This receptor carries the CDR3 CASSLGQAVQTANYGYTF. The nucleotide sequence is TGTGCCAGCAGCTTGGGACAGGCTGTCCAAACTGCTAACTATGGCTACACCTTC.